This TCR beta chain originates from a study of graft-versus-host responses after intestinal transplantation. Study-level background: Transplantation in recipients was multivisceral, liver-intestinal, or isolated intestinal. Study-wide results and caveats: Detection of GvH clones occurred in recipient marrow, and some had their first appearance in ileum or blood. Peak circulating GvH clone levels were associated with early post-transplant HvG declines.

Measured with immunoSEQ multiplex PCR; TCRdb has only the in-frame clones, and not every one. The sample shows about 97,000 clones, about 93% of them seen only once. V was pared by 1 base and J by 2 bases, with 6 bases of the junction left unmatched. Germline V gene sequence: CDR1 SQVTM, CDR2 ANQGSEA. This CDR3 is 17 amino acids long. This clone came up a few times. Its antigen is still unknown. The V gene is TRBV29-1, the J gene TRBJ2-6; 9 nucleotides agree with TRBD1. The TCR sequence derives from a human patient who received an intestinal transplant, so some T cells may come from the graft donor. Sequenced material: PBMCs, taken 453 days after intestinal transplant. CDR3 DNA: TGCAGCGTTGAAGTCTGGGACAGGGCGGCTGGGGCCAACGTCCTGACTTTC. Amino acid sequence: CSVEVWDRAAGANVLTF.